One sample yielded the 10 T cell receptor beta chains listed below, sequenced in a study of cytomegalovirus exposure and HLA in healthy donors. 13 Jbeta primers and 60 Vbeta primers were used for the PCR. Here immunoSEQ multiplex PCR was the method, and the copy in TCRdb shows in-frame clones only, minus some. The sample contains around 94,000 clones, approximately 66% of which appear only once. The sequencing sample was made of PBMCs. These receptors were taken from a man aged 30-40 years in good health and CMV-seronegative.

J is TRBJ2-7 and V is TRBV10-3, with 7 bases lining up with TRBD1. V was pared by 3 bases and J by 2 bases, with 4 bases of the junction left unmatched. The germline gives CDR1 ENHRY, CDR2 SYGVKD. CDR3 size: 14 residues. CDR3 DNA: TGTGCCATCAGTGATACCGGGACAGCCTACGAGCAGTACTTC. This translates into CAISDTGTAYEQYF.

V usage is TRBV2 and J usage is TRBJ1-3; TRBD1 matches at 7 bases. The CDR3 consists of 16 residues. Germline V gives CDR1 SNHLY, CDR2 FYNNEI. The V segment lost 7 bases and the J segment 2 bases; nucleotides outside the gene matches: 11. CDR3 sequence: CASISGTASPGNTIYF. DNA for the CDR3: TGTGCCAGCATCTCCGGGACAGCCTCACCTGGAAACACCATATATTTT.

V is TRBV7-3 and J is TRBJ2-2; D is perhaps TRBD2 (6 bases). Between the trimmed V and J ends, which lost 5 bases and 8 bases, there was a span of 21 bases. Looked up from germline, CDR1 is SGHTA and CDR2 is FQGTGA. The CDR3 covers 16 residues. The CDR3: CASSPRTSPSTGELFF. The CDR3 DNA sequence: TGTGCCAGCAGCCCGAGAACTAGCCCCAGCACTGGGGAGCTGTTTTTT.

This clone has a single count. The chain carries TRBV5-1 and TRBJ1-1; D unresolved. Trimming took 4 bases from V and 1 from J, leaving 11 bases between them. The CDR3 is 14 amino acids. Germline V CDR1 and CDR2: SGHRS, YFSETQ. CDR3 loop: CASSRLAANTEAFF. The CDR3 DNA is TGCGCCAGCAGCCGGCTAGCGGCGAACACTGAAGCTTTCTTT.

The chain recombines TRBV21-1 with TRBJ2-7; the DNA was not compared with TRBD1, the D call given in the table. TRBV21-1 is a pseudogene. This CDR3 has 17 residues. Written as DNA, the CDR3 is TGTGCCAGCAGAGACGACAGGGTTATGAATGTCGGCTACGAGCAGTACTTC. As protein: CASRDDRVMNVGYEQYF.

This clone was detected once. The chain carries TRBV19 and TRBJ1-2; D is unresolved. Trimming shortened V by 3 bases and J by 5 bases, and 13 bases separated the two germline ends. Germline V CDR1 and CDR2: LNHDA, SQIVND (reference sequence). CDR3 size: 14 residues. The CDR3 DNA reads as TGTGCCAGTAGTATGGAGACTCACGGGTATGGCTACACCTTC. This sequence encodes CASSMETHGYGYTF.

This clone has a handful of counts. The genes are TRBV10-1 and TRBJ1-1, with a possible D match to TRBD1 (6 bases). Between the trimmed V and J ends, which lost 2 bases and 2 bases, there was a span of 21 bases. CDR3 length equals 18 residues. Germline V lookup: CDR1 WNHNN, CDR2 SYGVQD (reference sequence). The CDR3, as DNA: TGCGCCAGCAGTGAGGATTTTATCGCAGGGGAAGGAAACACTGAAGCTTTCTTT. This encodes CASSEDFIAGEGNTEAFF.

J is TRBJ2-7 and V is TRBV12-5, with 8 bases identical to TRBD1. The CDR3 is 15 residues long. V trimming: 0 bases; J trimming: 3 bases; junction bases outside the gene matches: 4. Looked up from germline, CDR1 is LGHNT and CDR2 is FRNRAP. The CDR3 region is CASGLVGTGLYEQYF. Here the CDR3 DNA reads TGTGCTAGTGGTTTGGTTGGGACAGGCCTCTACGAGCAGTACTTC.

This rearrangement joins TRBV5-1 to TRBJ1-5; weak D call: TRBD1 (6 bases). The CDR3 length is 14 residues. Trimming removed 0 bases at V and 5 bases at J, with 9 bases between. Germline-derived CDR1 and CDR2 are SGHRS and YFSETQ. The CDR3 DNA sequence: TGCGCCAGCAGCTTGGATGGGGGCGATCAGCCCCAGCATTTT. Its protein is CASSLDGGDQPQHF.

V and J are TRBV4-1 and TRBJ2-7, with TRBD2 matching 8 bases. Germline CDR1 and CDR2: MGHRA and YSYEKL. This CDR3 has 20 residues. V was clipped by 1 base and J by 3 bases; unmatched bases: 20. CDR3 amino acids: CASSQGSTGGGRRVNYEQYF. The CDR3 bases are TGCGCCAGCAGCCAAGGGAGCACGGGGGGGGGCAGGAGGGTGAACTACGAGCAGTACTTC.